These 10 T cell receptor beta chains originate from one sample sequenced in a study of graft-versus-host responses after intestinal transplantation. Lymphocytes (intraepithelial and lamina propria) were released by processing the graft tissue. Libraries were prepared by immunoSEQ multiplex PCR; TCRdb keeps only in-frame clonotypes and omits some of them. The sample has some 29,000 clones; approximately 80% are singletons. Sequencing was performed on ileum tissue, taken 98 days after intestinal transplantation. Receptors originate from a human patient who received an intestinal transplant, so some T cells may come from the graft donor.

The chain joins TRBV5-8 to TRBJ2-3, with 10 bases identical to TRBD2. CDR3 length: 13 residues. Trimming at V came to 2 bases and at J to 6 bases, leaving 0 bases not matched to a gene. The germline gives CDR1 SGHTS, CDR2 YDEGEE. As DNA, the CDR3 is TGTGCCAGCAGCTTTAGCGGGGGGGATACGCAGTATTTT. This sequence encodes CASSFSGGDTQYF.

The chain couples TRBV6-7 to TRBJ2-5; 7 nucleotides line up with TRBD2. TRBV6-7 is marked as an open reading frame, function uncertain. After removal of 0 bases from V and 2 bases from J, the junction contained 0 bases not matched to a gene. This CDR3 contains 14 residues. CDR3 nucleotides: TGTGCCAGCAGTTACTCCGGGGGGCAAGAGACCCAGTACTTC. This translates into CASSYSGGQETQYF.

This chain links TRBV4-1 with TRBJ2-5; weak D call: TRBD2 (7 bases). CDR1 MGHRA and CDR2 YSYEKL come from the germline V gene. CDR3 length: 16 amino acids. V was pared by 0 bases and J by 5 bases, with 16 bases between. The CDR3 protein is CASSQDVGGAVETQYF. CDR3 nucleotide sequence: TGCGCCAGCAGCCAAGATGTTGGGGGGGCGGTGGAGACCCAGTACTTC.

This chain links TRBV6-1 with TRBJ2-7, with D tentatively TRBD2 (5 bases). CDR3 length: 15 residues. Looked up from germline, CDR1 is MNHNS and CDR2 is SASEGT. V dropped 3 bases and J dropped 2 bases, with 14 bases sitting between them. The CDR3 DNA sequence: TGTGCCAGCAGTGATACGGGAACGCCACCCTACGAGCAGTACTTC. Protein sequence: CASSDTGTPPYEQYF.

This rearrangement joins TRBV19 to TRBJ1-5, with TRBD1 matching over 7 bases. The CDR3 is made up of 15 amino acids. V gave up 3 bases and J gave up 4 bases; unmatched junction bases: 6. Germline V gene data show CDR1 as LNHDA and CDR2 as SQIVND (reference sequence). The CDR3 DNA reads TGTGCCAGTAGTATCTCAGGGGGGCGGAATCAGCCCCAGCATTTT. This codes for CASSISGGRNQPQHF. Variable domain in full (rest from reference TRBV19 and TRBJ1-5): DGGITQSPKYLFRKEGQNVTLSCEQNLNHDAMYWYRQDPGQGLRLIYYSQIVNDFQKGDIAEGYSVSREKKESFPLTVTSAQKNPTAFYLCASSISGGRNQPQHFGDGTRLSIL.

Details on this clone: The germline gene is not matched at one end of the junction; a read error may be the cause. The chain recombines TRBV4-1 with TRBJ1-1; D is possibly TRBD1 (5 bases). The germline gives CDR1 MGHRA, CDR2 YSYEKL. CDR3 length: 15 amino acids. CDR3 sequence: CASSQPTGLGTEAFF. The CDR3 bases are TGTGCCAGCAGCCAACCTACAGGCTTGGGCACTGAAGCTTTCTTT.

This chain joins TRBV2 and TRBJ2-7; a weak D match, TRBD1 (6 bases). V gave up 0 bases and J gave up 3 bases, with 15 bases separating them. Germline values: CDR1 SNHLY, CDR2 FYNNEI. The CDR3 length is 16 residues. CDR3 in DNA: TGTGCCAGCAGTGAAGCGCTCCGGACAGAGTACTACGAGCAGTACTTC. Amino acid sequence: CASSEALRTEYYEQYF. Variable domain in full (rest from reference TRBV2 and TRBJ2-7): EPEVTQTPSHQVTQMGQEVILRCVPISNHLYFYWYRQILGQKVEFLVSFYNNEISEKSEIFDDQFSVERPDGSNFTLKIRSTKLEDSAMYFCASSEALRTEYYEQYFGPGTRLTVT.

This chain links TRBV14 with TRBJ1-1; D gene unclear. In germline, CDR1 is SGHDN, CDR2 FVKESK. The V end was cut by 3 bases, the J end by 5 bases, with 7 bases between. The CDR3 length is 12 residues. The CDR3: CASSQGVTEAFF. The CDR3 DNA follows: TGTGCCAGCAGCCAGGGAGTAACTGAAGCTTTCTTT. Variable domain in full (rest from reference TRBV14 and TRBJ1-1): EAGVTQFPSHSVIEKGQTVTLRCDPISGHDNLYWYRRVMGKEIKFLLHFVKESKQDESGMPNNRFLAERTGGTYSTLKVQPAELEDSGVYFCASSQGVTEAFFGQGTRLTVV.

The gene calls are TRBV27 and TRBJ1-6; D gene uncertain. From germline, CDR1 is MNHEY and CDR2 SMNVEV (reference sequence). Trimming removed 2 bases at V and 7 bases at J, with 6 bases between. The CDR3 loop spans 13 amino acids. CDR3 protein: CASSLTPNSPLHF. The CDR3 nucleotides read TGTGCCAGCAGTTTAACCCCCAATTCACCCCTCCACTTT.

The table lists this clone with a few counts. The V gene is TRBV14, the J gene TRBJ2-7; 7 bases match TRBD2. V lost 3 bases and J lost 7; bases outside the gene matches: 3. The germline gives CDR1 SGHDN, CDR2 FVKESK. This CDR3 spans 12 amino acids. Here the CDR3 reads CASSHGGVEQYF. Written as DNA, the CDR3 is TGTGCCAGCAGCCATGGGGGGGTTGAGCAGTACTTC.